The 15 T cell receptor beta chains below come from one sample, sequenced in a study of blood T cell repertoires in COVID-19. The assay was immunoSEQ multiplex PCR, and TCRdb's table has in-frame clones only and misses some. Of fewer than 200,000 clones listed, almost 85% are singletons. The sample consisted of peripheral blood. Receptors were obtained from a middle-aged man who had recovered from COVID-19.

V is TRBV29-1 and J is TRBJ1-2; D gene uncertain. Trimming removed 7 bases from V and 8 bases from J, with 14 bases in between. Germline lookup yields CDR1 SQVTM and CDR2 ANQGSEA. The CDR3 runs to 11 residues. This CDR3 reads CSAERQKGYTF. Written as DNA, the CDR3 is TGCAGCGCCGAGCGTCAGAAAGGCTACACCTTC.

This chain uses TRBV7-8 with TRBJ2-5; TRBD1 might be the D (6 bases). Per germline, CDR1 SGHVS and CDR2 FQNEAQ. This CDR3 has 17 residues. The V end lost 2 bases, the J end lost 1 base, and 17 bases lay between the germline ends. CDR3: CASSLRRGQGTQETQYF. CDR3 bases: TGTGCCAGCAGCTTAAGAAGGGGTCAGGGGACCCAAGAGACCCAGTACTTC.

The chain combines TRBV7-9 with TRBJ1-3; unclear D gene. This CDR3 region has 16 residues. Germline V lookup: CDR1 SEHNR, CDR2 FQNEAQ (reference sequence). V lost 1 base and J 0 bases, leaving 10 bases between the germline ends. Here the CDR3 reads CASSLVTGFSGNTIYF. The CDR3 DNA is TGTGCCAGCAGCTTAGTAACGGGATTCTCTGGAAACACCATATATTTT.

The V and J genes are TRBV11-2 and TRBJ2-1; 11 bases align to TRBD2. CDR1 and CDR2 (germline): SGHAT, FQNNGV. With V trimmed by 7 bases and J by 7 bases, 9 bases remained unmatched. The CDR3 loop spans 15 amino acids. CDR3 DNA: TGTGCCAGCACCTTCGGGCTAGCGGGGGGTAATGAGCAGTTCTTC. Its translation: CASTFGLAGGNEQFF.

The chain joins TRBV6-5 to TRBJ2-7; 8 bases agree with TRBD1. Germline V gene sequence: CDR1 MNHEY, CDR2 SVGAGI. This CDR3 region has 12 residues. Unmatched junction bases numbered 3, after V lost 8 bases and J lost 3 bases. In nucleotides, the CDR3 is TGTGCCAGCGTAGGACAGGGCTACGAGCAGTACTTC. This sequence encodes CASVGQGYEQYF.

The table lists this clone with a count of one. The rearrangement joins TRBV27 to TRBJ2-5, with D possibly matching TRBD1 (6 bases). Germline CDR1 and CDR2: MNHEY and SMNVEV (reference sequence). The V end was cut by 6 bases, the J end by 4 bases, with 12 bases between. The CDR3 is 13 residues long. Here the CDR3 DNA reads TGTGCCAGCAGCGGACAGAGGGGAGAGACCCAGTACTTC. This sequence encodes CASSGQRGETQYF.

The rearrangement links TRBV5-5 to TRBJ2-7, with 8 nucleotides matching TRBD1. J was trimmed by 2 bases and V by 0 bases; bases with no gene match: 4. The length of the CDR3 is 15 residues. Germline V gene sequence: CDR1 SGHKS, CDR2 YYEKEE (reference sequence). Written as DNA, the CDR3 is TGTGCCAGCAGCTTGGGACAGGGGAGTACCTACGAGCAGTACTTC. Residues: CASSLGQGSTYEQYF.

The CDR3 sequence: CASSLRTSGANVLTF. The CDR3 bases are TGTGCCAGCAGCCTAAGAACCTCTGGGGCCAACGTCCTGACTTTC. The genes are TRBV13 and TRBJ2-6; D gene ambiguous. Germline V gene data show CDR1 as PRHDT and CDR2 as FYEKMQ (reference sequence). The CDR3 loop spans 15 amino acids. The ends were cut back, 5 bases at V and 0 bases at J, with 8 bases in the middle.

The V call is TRBV11-2, the J call TRBJ2-1; maybe TRBD1 (6 bases). V was pared by 4 bases and J by 8 bases, with 15 bases between. The germline V gene encodes CDR1 SGHAT and CDR2 FQNNGV. The CDR3 spans 14 residues. For the CDR3, the DNA is TGTGCCAGCAGCTCCGACCGGGACACCGATGAGCAGTTCTTC. Translation: CASSSDRDTDEQFF.

The V and J genes are TRBV6-5 and TRBJ1-2, with TRBD1 identical over 10 bases. Trimming at V came to 1 base and at J to 8 bases, leaving 4 bases not matched to a gene. CDR3 length: 14 residues. From germline, CDR1 is MNHEY and CDR2 SVGAGI. The CDR3 sequence: CASSYYGTGEGYTF. The CDR3 coding sequence is TGTGCCAGCAGTTACTACGGGACAGGGGAAGGCTACACCTTC.

In its sample, this clone was seen once. The chain combines TRBV6-2 or TRBV6-3 with TRBJ1-5, with unresolved D. CDR3 size: 15 residues. From germline, CDR1 is MNHEY and CDR2 SVGEGT. V lost 2 bases, J lost 4 bases, and 12 bases lay in between. CDR3 loop: CASSYKNLWNQPQHF. The DNA of the CDR3 is TGTGCCAGCAGTTACAAAAATCTATGGAATCAGCCCCAGCATTTT.

This clone was counted between two and nine times. The chain recombines TRBV6-5 with TRBJ2-3; TRBD2 agrees at 10 bases. The CDR3 consists of 16 residues. Germline-derived CDR1 and CDR2 are MNHEY and SVGAGI. J gave up 4 bases and V 2 bases, and 6 bases lay outside the gene matches. Written as DNA, the CDR3 is TGTGCCAGCAGTTACCTCCCTAGCGGGAGCCCAGATACGCAGTATTTT. This encodes CASSYLPSGSPDTQYF.

The chain joins TRBV12-3 or TRBV12-4 to TRBJ2-3; no definite D call. Trimming removed 7 bases at V and 8 bases at J, with 13 bases between. CDR3 length: 12 amino acids. DNA of the CDR3: TGTGCCAGCAATCCTTTAGGCGGTACGCAGTATTTT. Translation gives CASNPLGGTQYF.

In this sample, this clone turned up a few times. V and J are TRBV9 and TRBJ1-2, with D uncertain. Germline lookup yields CDR1 SGDLS and CDR2 YYNGEE. V lost 10 bases and J 2 bases, leaving 9 bases between the germline ends. The CDR3 spans 11 residues. CDR3 bases: TGTGCCTGTCACGGGAACTATGGCTACACCTTC. Protein sequence: CACHGNYGYTF. The full variable domain, completed using reference TRBV9 and TRBJ1-2, is DSGVTQTPKHLITATGQRVTLRCSPRSGDLSVYWYQQSLDQGLQFLIQYYNGEERAKGNILERFSAQQFPDLHSELNLSSLELGDSALYFCACHGNYGYTFGSGTRLTVV.

The V gene is TRBV28, the J gene TRBJ2-7; tentative D call: TRBD2 (6 bases). V lost 6 bases and J 2 bases, leaving 17 bases between the germline ends. The CDR3 consists of 15 residues. CDR1 MDHEN and CDR2 SYDVKM come from the germline V gene. CDR3 nucleotides: TGTGCCAGCAGAATACGAGGTGGGAGGACCTACGAGCAGTACTTC. It yields the protein CASRIRGGRTYEQYF.